What follows is one T cell receptor (beta chain) and its context. The target antigen is unknown. These data come from a study of T cells in Graves' hyperthyroidism and ophthalmopathy. Notes on the study in general: The blood repertoire included most of the expanded thyroid clonotypes above 0.001.

In germline, CDR1 is MDHEN, CDR2 SYDVKM. The CDR3 is 15 residues long. Losses at the gene ends were 3 bases for V and 4 bases for J; bases not matched to a gene: 3. TCR beta CDR3 regions were amplified from RNA transcripts. Using the HTBI primer set, a first-round RT-PCR was run on the TCR CDR3. TCRdb redid the calling of the multiplex PCR reads with MiXCR, one entry per CDR3 protein. This repertoire shows 500,000 to 650,000 distinct CDR3 sequences, 17% found once; its top ten account for around 17%. The material sequenced was blood. This clonotype was obtained from a woman younger than 30 with Graves' ophthalmopathy. The rearrangement links TRBV28 to TRBJ2-7; TRBD2 aligns across 13 bases. CDR3 DNA: TGTGCCAGCAGTTTTCGGACTAGCGGGGGTTACGAGCAGTACTTC. This encodes CASSFRTSGGYEQYF.